The 29 T cell receptor beta chains below come from one sample, sequenced in a study of blood T cell repertoires in COVID-19. This table comes from immunoSEQ multiplex PCR, and its TCRdb copy is limited to in-frame clones, with some not included. The sample includes 140,000 to 150,000 clones, 85% to 90% seen only once; the top ten take about 10%. Sample: PBMCs or T cells enriched from blood (not recorded which). These receptors were collected from a man between 60 and 70 years old who had recovered from COVID-19.

The chain couples TRBV6-5 to TRBJ1-1; D is ambiguous. V dropped 4 bases and J dropped 4 bases, with 16 bases sitting between them. CDR1 is MNHEY and CDR2 is SVGAGI in the germline V gene. This CDR3 region has 15 residues. CDR3 in DNA: TGTGCCAGCAGTTCAACCTCGTGGTCGAGCACTGAAGCTTTCTTT. Amino acids: CASSSTSWSSTEAFF.

This CDR3 is CASSLTTGRGYEQYF. CDR3 DNA sequence: TGCGCCAGCAGCCTGACCACTGGCAGGGGTTACGAGCAGTACTTC. The chain uses TRBV5-1 and TRBJ2-7; D may be TRBD1 (6 bases). Germline CDR1 and CDR2: SGHRS and YFSETQ. The V end was cut by 4 bases, the J end by 4 bases, with 18 bases between. The CDR3 is 15 residues long.

The rearrangement uses TRBV28 and TRBJ1-1; D is ambiguous. Germline-derived CDR1 and CDR2 are MDHEN and SYDVKM. The V end was cut by 1 base, the J end by 1 base, with 7 bases between. This CDR3 is built from 14 residues. The CDR3 region is CASSLSERNTEAFF. The CDR3, as DNA: TGTGCCAGCAGTTTATCCGAGAGGAACACTGAAGCTTTCTTT. Full variable domain (missing parts from reference TRBV28 and TRBJ1-1): DVKVTQSSRYLVKRTGEKVFLECVQDMDHENMFWYRQDPGLGLRLIYFSYDVKMKEKGDIPEGYSVSREKKERFSLILESASTNQTSMYLCASSLSERNTEAFFGQGTRLTVV.

With regard to this clone: Other DNA sequences in this sample translate to the same CDR3. The chain joins TRBV18 to TRBJ2-7, with 7 nucleotides matching TRBD1. The V and J ends lost 6 bases and 3 bases, in that order; junction bases with no gene match: 5. The CDR3 consists of 13 residues. Looked up from germline, CDR1 is KGHSH and CDR2 is LQKENI. The CDR3 coding sequence is TGTGCCAGCTCGCGCCGGGACAGCTACGAGCAGTACTTC. Translated, it gives CASSRRDSYEQYF.

This chain joins TRBV24-1 and TRBJ2-1, with D unclear. This CDR3 is 11 amino acids long. CDR1 and CDR2 (germline): KGHDR, SFDVKD. Trimming removed 5 bases at V and 8 bases at J, with 6 bases between. CDR3 residues: CATSAIDEQFF. The CDR3 coding sequence is TGTGCCACCAGTGCTATCGATGAGCAGTTCTTC.

The V and J genes are TRBV28 and TRBJ1-2; the D gene is possibly TRBD1 (6 bases). The V end was cut by 5 bases, the J end by 4 bases, with 14 bases between. The CDR3 runs 14 residues. Germline CDR1 MDHEN, CDR2 SYDVKM. CDR3 nucleotide sequence: TGTGCCAGCAGTATCCTTGGACAGCTCTATGGCTACACCTTC. It is translated as CASSILGQLYGYTF.

This clone turned up a few times. V gene TRBV28 combines with J gene TRBJ2-1; possibly TRBD1 for D (5 bases). Germline V gene data show CDR1 as MDHEN and CDR2 as SYDVKM. This CDR3 contains 13 residues. Trimming stripped 6 bases from V and 9 bases from J, with 15 bases between. CDR3 region: CASRRTRRGEQFF. The CDR3 DNA reads TGTGCCAGCAGGCGTACCCGAAGGGGTGAGCAGTTCTTC.

The chain has TRBV3-1 (or the pseudogene TRBV3-2) and TRBJ2-1; D unclear. Germline V CDR1 and CDR2: LGHDT, YNNKEL (reference sequence). The V gene lost 1 base and the J gene lost 10 bases, with 5 bases spanning the gap. CDR3 length: 11 amino acids. CDR3: CASSQATEQFF. In DNA, the CDR3 is TGTGCCAGCAGCCAAGCAACAGAGCAGTTCTTC.

V usage is TRBV19 and J usage is TRBJ2-7; 8 nucleotides agree with TRBD1. V lost 3 bases, J lost 5 bases, and 6 bases stayed unmatched. The CDR3 totals 14 residues. The germline V gene has CDR1 LNHDA and CDR2 SQIVND (reference sequence). The chain's CDR3 is CASSIRQGYDEQYF. The CDR3 DNA follows: TGTGCCAGTAGTATTCGACAGGGGTACGACGAGCAGTACTTC.

This clone was seen ten or more times. The chain combines TRBV5-1 with TRBJ2-3; TRBD1 matches 7 bases. CDR1 and CDR2 (germline): SGHRS, YFSETQ. Trimming removed 4 bases from V and 1 base from J; junction bases left unmatched: 3. CDR3 length equals 14 residues. DNA of the CDR3: TGCGCCAGCAGCCCGGGACAGCGCACAGATACGCAGTATTTT. As protein: CASSPGQRTDTQYF.

The chain recombines TRBV11-2 with TRBJ2-5; 9 bases match TRBD1. V shed 5 bases, J shed 9 bases, and the junction held 13 bases outside the gene matches. Germline V gives CDR1 SGHAT, CDR2 FQNNGV. CDR3 size: 15 residues. As DNA, the CDR3 is TGTGCCAGCAGCGCCGGGACAGGGCAGTTCGGGGCCCAGTACTTC. It is translated as CASSAGTGQFGAQYF.

The V and J genes are TRBV10-2 and TRBJ1-2, with no clear D. Germline V lookup: CDR1 WSHSY, CDR2 SAAADI. The CDR3 is 13 residues long. V gave up 0 bases and J gave up 6 bases, with 8 bases separating them. The CDR3 sequence is CASSESRGNGYTF. The CDR3 nucleotides are TGCGCCAGCAGTGAGTCGCGGGGTAATGGCTACACCTTC.

As concerns this clone: In the same sample, other DNA sequences code for this CDR3. The J gene is TRBJ2-7, the V gene TRBV6-5; weak D call: TRBD1 (5 bases). Germline V gene data show CDR1 as MNHEY and CDR2 as SVGAGI. With 2 bases removed from V and 6 bases from J, the gap between germline ends came to 5 bases. There are 11 residues in the CDR3. The CDR3 DNA is TGTGCCAGCAGTTACAGGGGCGAGCAGTACTTC. It yields the protein CASSYRGEQYF.

The table lists this clone with a few counts. The chain carries TRBV20-1 and TRBJ1-2; 8 nucleotides agree with TRBD1. The germline V gene encodes CDR1 DFQATT and CDR2 SNEGSKA (reference sequence). V shed 3 bases and J 5 bases; nucleotides not matched to a gene: 2. This CDR3 comprises 12 residues. The CDR3 spells CSASDRGYGYTF. The CDR3 region has the DNA TGCAGTGCTAGTGACAGGGGATATGGCTACACCTTC.

The chain carries TRBV7-3 and TRBJ2-1; TRBD2 agrees at 10 bases. The junction had 6 bases not matched to a gene; V was cut back by 5 bases and J by 5 bases. This CDR3 spans 15 amino acids. Germline CDR1 SGHTA, CDR2 FQGTGA. CDR3 DNA: TGTGCCAGCAGCCTCCGACTAGCGGGTCACAATGAGCAGTTCTTC. Its translation: CASSLRLAGHNEQFF.

The J gene is TRBJ2-7, the V gene TRBV2; D gene uncertain. The CDR3 runs to 12 residues. Trimming removed 3 bases from V and 3 bases from J, with 6 bases in between. Germline loops: CDR1 SNHLY, CDR2 FYNNEI. The chain's CDR3 is CASSEAVYEQYF. The CDR3 DNA sequence: TGTGCCAGCAGTGAGGCCGTCTACGAGCAGTACTTC.

Written as DNA, the CDR3 is TGTGCCAGCAGTCTGTTCGGGAGTTCAGATACGCAGTATTTT. This translates into CASSLFGSSDTQYF. This chain connects TRBV11-2 to TRBJ2-3, with D tentatively TRBD2 (6 bases). Germline CDR1 SGHAT, CDR2 FQNNGV. V shed 6 bases and J shed 4 bases, with 14 bases lying between them. This CDR3 has 14 residues.

The V and J genes are TRBV5-4 and TRBJ2-7; D gene unclear. With 4 bases removed from V and 6 bases from J, the gap between germline ends came to 14 bases. This CDR3 has 13 residues. Germline-derived CDR1 and CDR2 are SGHNT and YYREEE (reference sequence). The CDR3 DNA follows: TGTGCCAGCAGCCCCCCTTCGGCAGGCGAGCAGTACTTC. Protein product: CASSPPSAGEQYF.

This clone was picked up one time. This chain joins TRBV23-1 and TRBJ2-5; 12 bases map to TRBD2. TRBV23-1 is reported as an ORF; its role is uncertain. This CDR3 has 16 residues. Unmatched junction bases numbered 6, after V lost 3 bases and J lost 4 bases. For the CDR3, the DNA is TGCGCCAGCAGTCACTCGACTAGCGGGAGAAGAGAGACCCAGTACTTC. Translated: CASSHSTSGRRETQYF.

The chain has TRBV9 and TRBJ1-3; 7 bases line up with TRBD1. V shed 4 bases, J shed 0 bases, and the junction held 7 bases outside the gene matches. CDR3 size: 16 residues. The V gene's germline CDR1 is SGDLS and CDR2 YYNGEE. CDR3 sequence (DNA): TGTGCCAGCAGCTTAGGGGGCACCTTCTCTGGAAACACCATATATTTT. This sequence encodes CASSLGGTFSGNTIYF.

The chain combines TRBV6-5 with TRBJ1-3; D possibly corresponds to TRBD1 (6 bases). The CDR3 extends over 14 amino acids. V was trimmed by 6 bases and J by 1 base, leaving 10 bases between them. From germline, CDR1 is MNHEY and CDR2 SVGAGI. CDR3 region: CASRSQGSGNTIYF. CDR3 nucleotide sequence: TGTGCCAGCAGATCACAGGGATCTGGAAACACCATATATTTT.

The rearrangement joins TRBV19 to TRBJ1-1; no clear D gene. The germline V gene has CDR1 LNHDA and CDR2 SQIVND (reference sequence). The CDR3 sequence is 13 residues long. The V end lost 10 bases, the J end lost 1 base, and 13 bases lay between the germline ends. The CDR3 loop reads CATGRKANTEAFF. DNA of the CDR3: TGTGCCACAGGTCGAAAAGCGAACACTGAAGCTTTCTTT.

This clone occurred once. The chain is built from TRBV28 and TRBJ2-1; D might be TRBD2 (6 bases). From germline, CDR1 is MDHEN and CDR2 SYDVKM. This CDR3 has 16 amino acids. V was trimmed by 6 bases and J by 0 bases, leaving 15 bases between them. This CDR3 reads CASSPGLTSSYNEQFF. The CDR3, as DNA: TGTGCCAGCAGCCCGGGACTGACTAGCTCCTACAATGAGCAGTTCTTC.

The chain couples TRBV6-5 to TRBJ2-2; D is uncertain. V lost 2 bases and J lost 1, with 5 bases in between. The CDR3 is made up of 14 amino acids. The germline V gene encodes CDR1 MNHEY and CDR2 SVGAGI. CDR3: CASSYILNTGELFF. As DNA, the CDR3 is TGTGCCAGCAGTTACATCTTGAACACCGGGGAGCTGTTTTTT.

The chain combines TRBV11-3 with TRBJ2-3, with TRBD2 matching over 9 bases. Germline V gene sequence: CDR1 SGHNT, CDR2 YENEEA. This CDR3 comprises 16 residues. Trimming removed 3 bases from V and 6 bases from J; junction bases left unmatched: 10. The CDR3: CASSLASGGSMDTQYF. Here the CDR3 DNA reads TGTGCCAGCAGCTTGGCGAGCGGGGGGTCGATGGATACGCAGTATTTT.

This clone is a singleton in its sample. This sequence joins TRBV4-1 and TRBJ2-2; TRBD1 might be the D (5 bases). Germline V gene data show CDR1 as MGHRA and CDR2 as YSYEKL. The V gene lost 2 bases and the J gene lost 0 bases, with 10 bases spanning the gap. The CDR3 contains 16 residues. The CDR3, as DNA: TGCGCCAGCAGCCAAACAGGCGTCGCGAACACCGGGGAGCTGTTTTTT. As protein: CASSQTGVANTGELFF.

CDR3 residues: CAISGGSSYNEQFF. DNA for the CDR3: TGTGCCATCAGTGGCGGGAGCTCCTACAATGAGCAGTTCTTC. The chain carries TRBV10-3 and TRBJ2-1; 7 positions match TRBD2. J gave up 0 bases and V 4 bases, and 0 bases lay outside the gene matches. The CDR3 runs 14 residues. In germline, CDR1 is ENHRY, CDR2 SYGVKD.

The rearrangement links TRBV4-1 to TRBJ1-2; tentative D call: TRBD1 (5 bases). Germline-derived CDR1 and CDR2 are MGHRA and YSYEKL. The CDR3 is 18 amino acids. Trimming took off 4 bases at V and 1 base at J, with 22 bases between the two ends. The CDR3 region has the DNA TGCGCCAGCAGCCTACCCCCGGACACGGAGAAAAATAACTATGGCTACACCTTC. This encodes CASSLPPDTEKNNYGYTF.

As regards this clone: The germline gene is not matched at one end of the junction; a read error may be the cause. This sequence joins TRBV5-1 and TRBJ1-2, with 7 bases lining up with TRBD1. CDR3 length: 15 residues. Germline lookup yields CDR1 SGHRS and CDR2 YFSETQ. As DNA, the CDR3 is TGCGCCAGCAGATTGGGACAGCCGGCTAACTATGGCTACACCTTC. This gives the protein CASRLGQPANYGYTF.